Presented here are 10 T cell receptor beta chains from one specimen sequenced in a study of beta chain features in type 1 diabetes. For these receptors, no antigen is known. Study outcomes and limitations: TCRB CDR3s were moderately but significantly shorter in Type 1 diabetes patients in all four CD4+ subsets.

The authors reverse transcribed all of the isolated RNA, so sequencing captured expressed TCRB transcripts. Sequencing was performed with immunoSEQ multiplex PCR; in TCRdb, only in-frame clones are kept and a portion is missing. The sample contains about 660,000 clones, around 15% of which appear only once. The specimen was naive CD4+ T cells from blood. Source of these receptors: a man younger than 35 with type 1 diabetes.

The chain couples TRBV5-1 to TRBJ2-3, with TRBD2 matching 11 bases. The CDR3 sequence is 16 residues long. The ends lost 4 bases at V and 3 bases at J; junction bases unmatched: 7. In germline, CDR1 is SGHRS, CDR2 YFSETQ. CDR3 loop: CASSTTSGSGTDTQYF. The CDR3 DNA sequence: TGCGCCAGCAGCACAACTAGCGGGAGTGGGACAGATACGCAGTATTTT.

The chain has TRBV30 and TRBJ1-4; D remains ambiguous. The germline V and J ends were trimmed by 2 bases and 3 bases, with 10 bases remaining between them. Germline V gene sequence: CDR1 GTSNPN, CDR2 SVGIG (reference sequence). CDR3 size: 14 residues. CDR3 nucleotides: TGTGCCTGGAGTAGCGGACTTTCTAATGAAAAACTGTTTTTT. Residues: CAWSSGLSNEKLFF.

This clone occurred a few times. The J gene is TRBJ1-3, the V gene TRBV18; D ambiguous. This CDR3 contains 14 residues. Trimming pared 2 bases from V and 2 bases from J, leaving 7 bases between. Germline CDR1 KGHSH, CDR2 LQKENI. The CDR3 nucleotides read TGTGCCAGCTCACCAGAACAGACTGGAAACACCATATATTTT. Amino acids: CASSPEQTGNTIYF.

V is TRBV6-5 and J is TRBJ2-7; D might be TRBD1 (5 bases). This CDR3 is built from 11 residues. CDR1 is MNHEY, CDR2 SVGAGI, per germline. The V end lost 6 bases, the J end lost 6 bases, and 9 bases lay between the germline ends. This CDR3 reads CASRTRVEQYF. Here the CDR3 DNA reads TGTGCCAGCAGGACCAGGGTCGAGCAGTACTTC.

This clone came up a few times. The chain links TRBV2 to TRBJ1-2; D is possibly TRBD1 (5 bases). CDR3 length: 11 residues. Germline CDR1 SNHLY, CDR2 FYNNEI. With 10 bases removed from V and 8 bases from J, the gap between germline ends came to 14 bases. The CDR3 loop is CATSRGSGYTF. CDR3 in DNA: TGTGCCACCTCCCGGGGGTCGGGCTACACCTTC.

This clone was detected only a few times. CDR3 sequence (DNA): TGTGCCAGCTCACCCGATGAGCCGGGACAGATCCTAGTGGGCTACACCTTC. It is translated as CASSPDEPGQILVGYTF. The rearrangement uses TRBV18 and TRBJ1-2, with TRBD1 identical over 7 bases. The CDR3 is 17 residues long. J lost 8 bases, V lost 3 bases, and 18 bases had no gene match. The germline gives CDR1 KGHSH, CDR2 LQKENI.

V and J are TRBV6-5 and TRBJ1-1, with TRBD1 matching over 7 bases. CDR1 MNHEY and CDR2 SVGAGI come from the germline V gene. This CDR3 comprises 14 residues. The ends lost 5 bases at V and 5 bases at J; junction bases unmatched: 8. The chain's CDR3 is CASSGRQGMTEAFF. CDR3 bases: TGTGCCAGCAGTGGTCGACAGGGTATGACTGAAGCTTTCTTT.

The chain employs TRBV25-1 and TRBJ2-6; a possible D gene is TRBD1 (5 bases). There are 18 residues in the CDR3. V lost 1 base, J lost 1 base, and 14 bases lay in between. In germline, CDR1 is MGHDK, CDR2 SYGVNS. As DNA, the CDR3 is TGTGCCAGCAGTGAATCCAGGGCGTACTGGTCTGGGGCCAACGTCCTGACTTTC. This translates into CASSESRAYWSGANVLTF.

This sequence joins TRBV5-1 and TRBJ1-2; a possible D gene is TRBD1 (5 bases). The CDR3 length is 16 residues. The V gene's germline CDR1 is SGHRS and CDR2 YFSETQ. V was trimmed by 4 bases and J by 4 bases, leaving 20 bases between them. The CDR3 nucleotides read TGCGCCAGCAGCCCCCGCCCGGGACCTGTATCCTATGGCTACACCTTC. It encodes CASSPRPGPVSYGYTF.

This rearrangement joins TRBV27 to TRBJ2-2; maybe TRBD1 (6 bases). This CDR3 spans 15 amino acids. V was shortened by 2 bases and J by 5 bases, with 12 bases between the two germline ends. Germline CDR1 MNHEY, CDR2 SMNVEV (reference sequence). CDR3 in DNA: TGTGCCAGCAGTTTAGTCACAGGGCGAACCGGGGAGCTGTTTTTT. Protein product: CASSLVTGRTGELFF.